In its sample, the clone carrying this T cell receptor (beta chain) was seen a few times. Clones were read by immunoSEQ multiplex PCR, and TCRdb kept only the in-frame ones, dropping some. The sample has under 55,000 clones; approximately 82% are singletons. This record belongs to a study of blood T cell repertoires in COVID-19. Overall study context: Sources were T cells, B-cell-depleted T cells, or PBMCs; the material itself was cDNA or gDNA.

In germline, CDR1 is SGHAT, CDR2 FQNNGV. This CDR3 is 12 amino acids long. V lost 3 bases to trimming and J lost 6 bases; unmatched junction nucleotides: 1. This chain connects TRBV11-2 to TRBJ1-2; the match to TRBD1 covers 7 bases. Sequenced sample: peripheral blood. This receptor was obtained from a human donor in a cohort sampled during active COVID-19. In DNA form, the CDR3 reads TGTGCCAGCAGCTTGACAGGGAATGGCTACACCTTC. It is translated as CASSLTGNGYTF. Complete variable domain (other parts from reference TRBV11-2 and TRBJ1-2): EAGVAQSPRYKIIEKRQSVAFWCNPISGHATLYWYQQILGQGPKLLIQFQNNGVVDDSQLPKDRFSAERLKGVDSTLKIQPAKLEDSAVYLCASSLTGNGYTFGSGTRLTVV.